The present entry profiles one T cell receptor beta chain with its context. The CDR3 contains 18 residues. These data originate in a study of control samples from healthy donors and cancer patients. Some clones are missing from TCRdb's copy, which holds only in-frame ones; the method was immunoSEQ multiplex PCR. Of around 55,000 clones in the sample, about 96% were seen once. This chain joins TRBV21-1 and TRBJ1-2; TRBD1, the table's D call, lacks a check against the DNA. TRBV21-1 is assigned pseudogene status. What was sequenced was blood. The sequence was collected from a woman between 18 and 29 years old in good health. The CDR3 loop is CASSNKDSTGGQTYGYTF. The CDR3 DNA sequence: TGTGCCAGCAGCAATAAAGACTCGACAGGGGGACAAACCTATGGCTACACCTTC.